This T cell receptor beta chain was captured in a study of cytomegalovirus exposure and HLA in healthy donors. Study overall: About 79 million unique TCRs from HLA-typed donors were held in an early data release.

Researchers ran the PCR with 60 Vbeta and 13 Jbeta primers. As processed by the authors: About 11 million shared chains were among the about 80 million unique TCR beta chains that a later analysis counted. The repertoire was sequenced with immunoSEQ multiplex PCR; TCRdb's copy has only in-frame clones and lacks some. The DNA gave D and trimming, while V, J and clone size come from that table. Of roughly 80,000 clones detected, around two thirds appear once; the ten largest clones hold approximately 6.9%. On this clone itself: No antigen is known for it.

CDR3 size: 13 residues. Germline lookup yields CDR1 SGHRS and CDR2 YFSETQ. The V end was cut by 2 bases, the J end by 3 bases, with 8 bases between. Study results and limitations: Most of the TCR beta V segments (in an earlier analysis) were productive either about 90% or about 30% of the time.

What was sequenced was PBMCs. The chain employs TRBV5-1 and TRBJ2-5; no clear D. The receptor was isolated from a woman aged 45-65 years in good health and CMV-seropositive. The CDR3 loop reads CASSFRLEETQYF. DNA of the CDR3: TGCGCCAGCAGCTTTAGACTGGAAGAGACCCAGTACTTC.